Listed below are T cell receptor beta chains from one sample, sequenced in a study of response to subunit inactivated influenza vaccine. TCRdb called the RT-PCR reads again in MiXCR, with one record for every CDR3 protein. The sample records about 180,000 distinct CDR3 sequences, about 9% being singletons. The sequenced sample was non-naive T cells sorted from PBMCs, obtained on the day of vaccination. These receptors came from a man aged 50-60 years who received an inactivated influenza vaccine. Each CDR3 is given with its conserved first and last residue. Fields, in order: V gene, D gene, J gene, clone size, CDR3 DNA, CDR3 protein. The D gene is left open where the match is weak. Clone size appears in some rows only: once, few, many, or a class for an expanded clone.

TRBV3-1	.	TRBJ1-4	.	TGTGCCAGCAGCCAGGCTATCGGGACCGCCGAAAAACTGTTTTTT	CASSQAIGTAEKLFF
TRBV19	.	TRBJ2-3	.	TGTGCCAGTACCCCGGGACATTTAACCACAGATACGCAGTATTTT	CASTPGHLTTDTQYF
TRBV28	TRBD1	TRBJ2-2	many	TGTGCCAGCAGTTCTGACAGGGTTTTCGGGGAGCTGTTTTTT	CASSSDRVFGELFF
TRBV2	TRBD1	TRBJ2-3	.	TGTGCCAGCACTAGGGACAGGGGAACAGATACGCAGTATTTT	CASTRDRGTDTQYF
TRBV11-2	.	TRBJ2-1	many	TGTGCCAGCAGCTTAGGGGTGGGTGTGCGACTCAATACCTACAATGAGCAGTTCTTC	CASSLGVGVRLNTYNEQFF
TRBV3-1	.	TRBJ2-1	few	TGTGCCAGCAGCCAAGAACCTAGCGCCTCCCACAATGAGCAGTTCTTC	CASSQEPSASHNEQFF
TRBV4-1	.	TRBJ1-1	many	TGCGCCAGCAGCCATGTGGGGAATTTTGAAGCTTTCTTT	CASSHVGNFEAFF
TRBV7-2	.	TRBJ1-6	few	TGTGCCAGCAGCTGGACACTTCCCTCACCCCTCCACTTT	CASSWTLPSPLHF
TRBV6-2/TRBV6-3	TRBD1	TRBJ2-2	.	TGTGCCAGCAGCGCCGGTAGGCCCTCGAGGACAGGGGGACGCGCCGGGGAGCTGTTTTTT	CASSAGRPSRTGGRAGELFF
TRBV11-2	.	TRBJ2-7	.	TGTGCCAGCAGACAAACGGACATCAGGGCCTACGAGCAGTACTTC	CASRQTDIRAYEQYF
TRBV15	TRBD2	TRBJ2-1	few	TGTGCCACCGGCTCCAGACTAGCGGGAGGGCTGAATGAGCAGTTCTTC	CATGSRLAGGLNEQFF
TRBV2	.	TRBJ2-1	.	TGTGCCAGCAGTTCCCGGGCCTACAATGAGCAGTTCTTC	CASSSRAYNEQFF
TRBV6-1	.	TRBJ1-6	.	TGTGCCAGCAGTGAATTGGCGGGGAGCTCCTATAATTCACCCCTCCACTTT	CASSELAGSSYNSPLHF
TRBV7-7	.	TRBJ2-2	many	TGTGCTAGCAGCTCTGGGAATGCTGGCGGGGAGCTGTTTTTT	CASSSGNAGGELFF
TRBV18	TRBD1	TRBJ2-5	many	TGTGCCAGCTCACAGGGGGCCCAAGAGACCCAGTACTTC	CASSQGAQETQYF
TRBV20-1	.	TRBJ2-7	.	TGCAGTGCTAGAGGGACCACGGGAAGCTCCTACGAGCAGTACTTC	CSARGTTGSSYEQYF
TRBV28	.	TRBJ1-5	.	TGTGCCAGCAGTTTATTTCTTAATGTCAATCAGCCCCAGCATTTT	CASSLFLNVNQPQHF
TRBV30	.	TRBJ2-7	few	TGTGCCTCTACTACAGGGTTCGAGCAGTACTTC	CASTTGFEQYF
TRBV6-5	TRBD2	TRBJ2-3	many	TGTGCCAGCAGTTCCACTTGGACTAGCGGGAGGGACACAGATACGCAGTATTTT	CASSSTWTSGRDTDTQYF
TRBV28	.	TRBJ1-5	.	TGTGCCAGCTGTGGGACCGATCAGCCCCAGCATTTT	CASCGTDQPQHF
TRBV15	TRBD2	TRBJ2-1	.	TGTGCCACCAGCCGGGGACTAGCGGCCTCCTACAATGAGCAGTTCTTC	CATSRGLAASYNEQFF
TRBV24-1	TRBD1	TRBJ2-2	.	TGTGCCACCAGTGCTTCTACCTCCGGGACAGGGGGTAAGATCGGGGAGCTGTTTTTT	CATSASTSGTGGKIGELFF
TRBV4-3	TRBD2	TRBJ2-1	many	TGCGCCAGCAGCCCTAGGACTAGCGGGGGGGGGTTATACAATGAGCAGTTCTTC	CASSPRTSGGGLYNEQFF
TRBV28	TRBD1	TRBJ2-3	.	TGTGCCAGCAGGCCCGGGACAGGGAGAAGCACAGATACGCAGTATTTT	CASRPGTGRSTDTQYF
TRBV7-2	.	TRBJ2-7	few	TGTGCCAGCAGCCTTAACGGCCTAATTACCTACGAGCAGTACTTC	CASSLNGLITYEQYF
TRBV7-2	TRBD2	TRBJ2-5	many	TGTGCCAGCAGCTCCTCAGGACTAGCGTCGTCCCAGTACTTC	CASSSSGLASSQYF
TRBV28	TRBD1	TRBJ2-7	many	TGTGCCAGCAGTTGGGCAGGGGGATCCTACGAGCAGTACTTC	CASSWAGGSYEQYF
TRBV5-1	.	TRBJ1-2	.	TGCGCCAGCAGCTTCTCCGGATCCCTTAACTATGGCTACACCTTC	CASSFSGSLNYGYTF
TRBV29-1	.	TRBJ1-1	.	TGCAGCGTTGAAAGCCCGCTGAACACTGAAGCTTTCTTT	CSVESPLNTEAFF
TRBV5-1	TRBD2	TRBJ2-1	.	TGCGCCAGCAGCTTGGCCGCGACTAGCGGGGGGGCCTCCTACAATGAGCAGTTCTTC	CASSLAATSGGASYNEQFF
TRBV2	TRBD2	TRBJ2-1	.	TGTGCCAGCACTGGGCTAGCGGTCATCTCCTACAATGAGCAGTTCTTC	CASTGLAVISYNEQFF
TRBV4-1	.	TRBJ1-6	many	TGCGCCAGCAGCCCCCCGGAAAGTGGGGTCCTCCACTTT	CASSPPESGVLHF
TRBV6-6	.	TRBJ2-5	few	TGTGCCAGCAGTTCTCCGAAGCCTGAGACCCAGTACTTC	CASSSPKPETQYF
TRBV3-1	TRBD1	TRBJ1-1	.	TGTGCCAGCAGCCAAGGTGGACAGGGCGTTTCTGAAGCTTTCTTT	CASSQGGQGVSEAFF
TRBV6-2/TRBV6-3	.	TRBJ2-5	many	TGTGCCAGCAGTTACCCCGAAGAGACCCAGTACTTC	CASSYPEETQYF
TRBV29-1	.	TRBJ1-2	few	TGCAGCGTTGAAGGGGAAAGGACGGTCTATGGCTACACCTTC	CSVEGERTVYGYTF
TRBV20-1	.	TRBJ1-4	few	TGCAGTGCTAGCCGTACTTCTAATGAAAAACTGTTTTTT	CSASRTSNEKLFF
TRBV10-3	.	TRBJ1-3	.	TGTGCCATCAGTGATGGGGGGCTGAGAAACACCATATATTTT	CAISDGGLRNTIYF
TRBV7-3	.	TRBJ2-7	.	TGTGCCAGCAGCTTTTCGGAGGGCAACGAGCAGTACTTC	CASSFSEGNEQYF
TRBV12-3/TRBV12-4	.	TRBJ2-2	many	TGTGCCAGCAGTATTACTAAAGTGGGGGAGCTGTTTTTT	CASSITKVGELFF
TRBV28	.	TRBJ1-2	few	TGTGCCAGCAGACCGGGACAAAGCTATGGCTACACCTTC	CASRPGQSYGYTF
TRBV6-1	TRBD2	TRBJ2-1	few	TGTGCCAGCGCTTTAAGCGGGAGATCCGATGAGCAGTTCTTC	CASALSGRSDEQFF
TRBV5-1	TRBD2	TRBJ2-3	.	TGCGCCAGCAGCTTGTCAGCAAAGGCGGGAGTTGGCACAGATACGCAGTATTTT	CASSLSAKAGVGTDTQYF
TRBV6-6	.	TRBJ2-1	few	TGTGCCAGCAGTTACGACGGCTATGAGCAGTTCTTC	CASSYDGYEQFF